The rows below give T cell receptor beta chains drawn from one sample of a study of identical twins. A single record per CDR3 protein comes from TCRdb applying MiXCR to the 5' RACE reads. The table lists approximately 630,000 distinct CDR3 sequences, 7% to 7.5% of them singletons, with approximately 1.5% in the top ten. These data were also reused for a study on yellow fever vaccine responses in identical twins.

The sample consisted of PBMCs. These receptors were obtained from a woman between 18 and 29 years old in good health. Each CDR3 is given with its conserved first and last residue. D genes are given only for firm matches. The size of a clone is reported for some rows only, either as once, few or many, or as a class for expanded clones.

abundance,j_gene,d_gene,v_gene,CDR3nt,CDR3aa
.,TRBJ1-2,.,TRBV19,TGTGCCAGTAGTACAGCTGAGATCTATGGCTACACCTTC,CASSTAEIYGYTF
few,TRBJ2-1,.,TRBV9,TGTGCCAGCAGCGTAGGGGGGGCTGAAAGTGAGCAGTTCTTC,CASSVGGAESEQFF
.,TRBJ1-4,TRBD1,TRBV7-2,TGTGCCAGCAGCTTAGCTTGGCGGACAGGGAGAAATACAACTAATGAAAAACTGTTTTTT,CASSLAWRTGRNTTNEKLFF
few,TRBJ2-7,TRBD2,TRBV5-1,TGCGCCAGCAGCGGATCTAGCGGGAGCTACGAGCAGTACTTC,CASSGSSGSYEQYF
.,TRBJ2-1,.,TRBV11-2,TGTGCCAGCAGCCGGATATACAATGAGCAGTTCTTC,CASSRIYNEQFF
few,TRBJ2-3,TRBD2,TRBV20-1,TGCAGTGCTGGGGCCCAGCGGGGAAACACAGATACGCAGTATTTT,CSAGAQRGNTDTQYF
.,TRBJ2-7,TRBD1,TRBV2,TGTGCCAGCAGTTCGAACCTCCGGGACAGTAACATGGGGCAGTACTTC,CASSSNLRDSNMGQYF
many,TRBJ2-1,.,TRBV5-1,TGCGCCAGCAGCTTGGAGCCAGGGATCTACAATGAGCAGTTCTTC,CASSLEPGIYNEQFF
many,TRBJ2-1,TRBD2,TRBV5-1,TGCGCCAGCAGCTTGGTGGTAGCGGGAGGCAACAATGAGCAGTTCTTC,CASSLVVAGGNNEQFF
few,TRBJ2-7,.,TRBV5-1,TGCGCCAGCAGCAGGGGACGGCTTTGGTCCGAGCAGTACTTC,CASSRGRLWSEQYF
.,TRBJ2-7,.,TRBV9,TGTGCCAGCAGCGTAGTGGAGGGGTCCTACGAGCAGTACTTC,CASSVVEGSYEQYF
.,TRBJ1-6,.,TRBV2,TGTGCCAGCAATGAAGGGGGGGGGCACTCCTATAATTCACCCCTCCACTTT,CASNEGGGHSYNSPLHF
.,TRBJ2-5,.,TRBV24-1,TGTGCCACCAGTGATGGGGACTCCCGGGAGACCCAGTACTTC,CATSDGDSRETQYF
many,TRBJ2-3,.,TRBV7-8,TGTGCCAGCAGCTTAGAGGCGCGAGATACGCAGTATTTT,CASSLEARDTQYF
many,TRBJ2-3,TRBD2,TRBV10-3,TGTGCCATCAGACTAGCGGGGGACACAGATACGCAGTATTTT,CAIRLAGDTDTQYF
many,TRBJ1-5,.,TRBV19,TGTGCCAGCCGCATGGCTGTCCAGCCCCAGCATTTT,CASRMAVQPQHF
.,TRBJ2-2,TRBD2,TRBV15,TGTGCCACCAGCAGAGTTGGCGGGGGGCTGAACACCGGGGAGCTGTTTTTT,CATSRVGGGLNTGELFF
.,TRBJ2-1,.,TRBV5-1,TGCGCCAGCAGCTTGGGGCCGGAGGGGAGTGGTATCTATGAGCAGTTCTTC,CASSLGPEGSGIYEQFF
many,TRBJ2-5,.,TRBV7-9,TGTGCCAGCAGTCATATCCAAGAGACCCAGTACTTC,CASSHIQETQYF
many,TRBJ2-2,.,TRBV29-1,TGCAGCGTTGATACGGCGAACACCGGGGAGCTGTTTTTT,CSVDTANTGELFF
few,TRBJ2-1,TRBD2,TRBV11-3,TGTGCCAGCAGCCACCGTCCCGGAAACCGCCTTAGCGGGGGTTACTACAATGAGCAGTTCTTC,CASSHRPGNRLSGGYYNEQFF
.,TRBJ2-2,.,TRBV29-1,TGCAGCGTTGACGGCTTGGTCGGTGCGGGCACCGGGGAGCTGTTTTTT,CSVDGLVGAGTGELFF
many,TRBJ1-2,.,TRBV29-1,TGCAGCGCCGCCGGGACGGTGAACTATGGCTACACCTTC,CSAAGTVNYGYTF
.,TRBJ2-6,.,TRBV27,TGTGCCAGCAAAACCAGCAAGGGTTTTTTTGGGGCCAACGTCCTGACTTTC,CASKTSKGFFGANVLTF
many,TRBJ2-2,.,TRBV12-5,TGTGCTAGTGGTTTAGCTGGCGTTACCGGGGAGCTGTTTTTT,CASGLAGVTGELFF
many,TRBJ2-4,.,TRBV11-2,TGTGCCAGCAGGCCGAGTGGGCACATTCAGTACTTC,CASRPSGHIQYF